This passage covers 15 T cell receptor beta chains from one sample sequenced in a study of metastatic and nonmetastatic thyroid tumors. MiXCR reprocessed the PCR reads for TCRdb. This sample carries approximately 15,000 clones, about 24% of them seen once, and the ten largest clones take roughly 7.1%. Each patient came to thyroid surgery without any prior treatment (of any kind). Specimen: adjacent normal tissue. The receptors were gathered from a female donor with papillary thyroid cancer or a benign thyroid nodule (not recorded which). Some clones in this sample may be carry-over from other donors' samples.

This clone is judged medium-sized. The chain recombines TRBV6-6 with TRBJ2-2; D might be TRBD2 (6 bases). The CDR3 extends over 17 amino acids. V gave up 0 bases and J gave up 5 bases, with 16 bases separating them. Germline V gene lookup returns CDR1 MNHNY and CDR2 SVGAGI (reference sequence). The CDR3 DNA reads as TGTGCCAGCAGTTACTCGAGTGATTTCCGGGGGACCGGGGAGCTGTTTTTT. Translated: CASSYSSDFRGTGELFF.

J is TRBJ2-7 and V is TRBV20-1, with 7 bases identical to TRBD2. The CDR3 spans 15 residues. In germline, CDR1 is DFQATT, CDR2 SNEGSKA (reference sequence). Germline trimming cut 2 bases from V and 2 bases from J; bases unmatched to any gene: 9. The CDR3 DNA reads as TGCAGTGCTAGATCCGAGCGGGGCTTAACCTACGAGCAGTACTTC. Protein sequence: CSARSERGLTYEQYF.

The chain links TRBV12-3 or TRBV12-4 to TRBJ2-7; D call uncertain. The CDR3 extends over 13 amino acids. With 1 base removed from V and 2 bases from J, the gap between germline ends came to 6 bases. CDR3 bases: TGTGCCAGCAGTTTAGGGGGTCCCTACGAGCAGTACTTC. Protein: CASSLGGPYEQYF.

Of note for this clone: The junction shows a germline mismatch at one end, possibly a read error. V usage is TRBV7-8 and J usage is TRBJ2-3, with a tentative D call TRBD2 (6 bases). From germline, CDR1 is SGHVS and CDR2 FQNEAQ. The CDR3 sequence is 16 residues long. CDR3 bases: TGTGCCAGCAGCCTCCGTAGCGGTTCCAGCACAGATACGCAATATTTT. Protein: CASSLRSGSSTDTQYF.

This clone appeared a few times. The chain joins TRBV11-1 to TRBJ2-7, with D possibly being TRBD1 or TRBD2 (5 bases each). Germline V gene data show CDR1 as SGHAT and CDR2 as FQDESV (reference sequence). V lost 5 bases, J lost 4 bases, and 15 bases lay in between. The CDR3 length is 14 residues. CDR3 protein: CASSMGTVGYEQYF. CDR3 DNA sequence: TGTGCCAGCAGCATGGGGACGGTAGGGTACGAGCAGTACTTC.

In this sample, this clone is medium-sized. The J gene is TRBJ1-6, the V gene TRBV2, with D perhaps TRBD1 (6 bases). CDR3 length: 14 residues. V was pared by 3 bases and J by 7 bases, with 10 bases between. CDR1 SNHLY and CDR2 FYNNEI come from the germline V gene. The CDR3 DNA follows: TGTGCCAGCAGTGACAGGGGTCGGAATTCACCCCTCCACTTT. It yields the protein CASSDRGRNSPLHF. The whole variable domain, remainder taken from reference TRBV2 and TRBJ1-6, is EPEVTQTPSHQVTQMGQEVILRCVPISNHLYFYWYRQILGQKVEFLVSFYNNEISEKSEIFDDQFSVERPDGSNFTLKIRSTKLEDSAMYFCASSDRGRNSPLHFGNGTRLTVT.

V and J are TRBV6-5 and TRBJ2-7; D may match TRBD1 or TRBD2 (5 bases each). The germline V and J ends were trimmed by 2 bases and 5 bases, with 13 bases remaining between them. The CDR3 contains 14 residues. CDR1 is MNHEY and CDR2 is SVGAGI in the germline V gene. CDR3 amino acids: CASSYGGRVNEQYF. The DNA for the CDR3 is TGTGCCAGCAGTTACGGAGGCAGGGTAAACGAGCAGTACTTC.

This CDR3 is CASSLLVREQFF. Here the CDR3 DNA reads TGCGCCAGCAGCCTCCTTGTTCGGGAGCAGTTCTTC. This chain connects TRBV4-1 to TRBJ2-1; D unresolved. Germline-derived CDR1 and CDR2 are MGHRA and YSYEKL. V was shortened by 4 bases and J by 10 bases, with 11 bases between the two germline ends. This CDR3 is built from 12 residues.

The chain couples TRBV18 to TRBJ1-1; 8 nucleotides match TRBD1. The trim removed 4 bases at V and 11 bases at J, leaving 6 bases unmatched. The germline V gene encodes CDR1 KGHSH and CDR2 LQKENI. The CDR3 has 12 amino acids. The DNA for the CDR3 is TGTGCCAGCTCACAACAGGGGGATTGGGCTTTCTTT. This translates into CASSQQGDWAFF. Full variable domain (rest looked up from reference TRBV18 and TRBJ1-1): NAGVMQNPRHLVRRRGQEARLRCSPMKGHSHVYWYRQLPEEGLKFMVYLQKENIIDESGMPKERFSAEFPKEGPSILRIQQVVRGDSAAYFCASSQQGDWAFFGQGTRLTVV.

The CDR3 DNA is TGCAGTGGGGGAATGACTTTGGACGCAGCTAACGGTAATGAGCAGTTCTTC. It translates to CSGGMTLDAANGNEQFF. The chain uses TRBV20-1 and TRBJ2-1; D gene uncertain. Trimming left V 7 bases short and J 7 bases short, with 29 bases between. The CDR3 runs to 17 residues. Germline V lookup: CDR1 DFQATT, CDR2 SNEGSKA (reference sequence).

This clone occurred many times. The chain links TRBV5-4 to TRBJ2-7, with D maybe TRBD1 (5 bases). Germline-derived CDR1 and CDR2 are SGHNT and YYREEE (reference sequence). The CDR3 contains 16 residues. Trimming cost V 1 base and J 7 bases, with 21 bases left between them. The CDR3 DNA reads as TGTGCCAGCAGCTTGCATTTCACTGGGGCCCACCTAGAGCAGTACTTC. Its protein product is CASSLHFTGAHLEQYF.

In its sample, this clone is medium-sized. The rearrangement joins TRBV5-1 to TRBJ1-6; 8 bases are shared with TRBD1. Germline-derived CDR1 and CDR2 are SGHRS and YFSETQ. V lost 4 bases to trimming and J lost 9 bases; unmatched junction nucleotides: 6. The CDR3 covers 14 residues. CDR3 in amino acids: CASSPQGAPSPLHF. The CDR3 DNA follows: TGCGCCAGCAGCCCCCAGGGGGCTCCTTCACCCCTCCACTTT.

Relative to its sample, this clone is medium-sized. The V and J genes are TRBV28 and TRBJ1-5, with TRBD1 as a possible D gene (6 bases). The CDR3 runs 13 residues. CDR1 and CDR2 from the germline V gene are MDHEN and SYDVKM. V was shortened by 6 bases and J by 6 bases, with 12 bases between the two germline ends. CDR3 DNA: TGTGCCAGCAGGAATCAGGGGTTTCAGCCCCAGCATTTT. This gives the protein CASRNQGFQPQHF.

This clone was seen ten or more times. A much larger clone differs from this one at a single base, so this may be a read error. This chain connects TRBV10-3 to TRBJ2-7, with 8 bases lining up with TRBD2. CDR1 is ENHRY and CDR2 is SYGVKD in the germline V gene. The CDR3 covers 12 residues. This CDR3 reads CAIRGLVGERYF. For the CDR3, the DNA is TGTGCCATCAGGGGACTAGTAGGGGAGCGGTACTTC.

This rearrangement joins TRBV20-1 to TRBJ1-1; 12 nucleotides align to TRBD1. With 2 bases clipped from V and 6 bases from J, the junction kept 16 bases outside the gene matches. The CDR3 totals 18 residues. Per the germline V gene, CDR1 is DFQATT and CDR2 is SNEGSKA (reference sequence). CDR3 in amino acids: CSARSPWGQGALSAEAFF. Written as DNA, the CDR3 is TGCAGTGCTAGATCCCCTTGGGGACAGGGGGCGCTTAGTGCTGAAGCTTTCTTT.